This T cell receptor (beta chain) is from a study of cytomegalovirus exposure and HLA in healthy donors. Study results and caveats: For most TCR sequences rarity was the rule, although some public TCRs occurred in many donors.

The CDR3 extends over 14 amino acids. Germline CDR1 is MDHEN and CDR2 is SYDVKM. V lost 2 bases, J lost 5 bases, and 4 bases stayed unmatched. Note on this clone: Its antigen remains unidentified. This specimen includes other DNA sequences encoding the same CDR3.

Profiled with immunoSEQ multiplex PCR; TCRdb holds only in-frame clones, not every one. The sample has hundreds of thousands of clones; 86% are singletons. Input material: PBMCs. This receptor was obtained from a woman in her 30s in good health and CMV-seropositive. The chain employs TRBV28 and TRBJ1-1, with 8 bases fitting TRBD1. The CDR3 DNA reads as TGTGCCAGCAGTTTACAGGGGGCAGGGACTGAAGCTTTCTTT. Its protein is CASSLQGAGTEAFF.